This paragraph reports one TCR beta chain. Trimming cost V 0 bases and J 7 bases, with 10 bases left between them. Per germline, CDR1 SGHAT and CDR2 FQNNGV. CDR3 length: 14 amino acids. Source study methods: Amplification of reference gene primers provided the estimated nucleated cell counts. Only in-frame clones appear in the TCRdb table, and some are missing; sequencing was by immunoSEQ multiplex PCR. That table furnishes V, J and clone size, whereas the DNA furnished D and trimming. The data hold roughly 310,000 clones, with around nine tenths observed a single time. This sample is part of a study of blood T cell repertoires in COVID-19. Study background: COVID-19 samples from acute and convalescent phases originated in the United States, Italy and Spain. Nucleic acid was either cDNA or gDNA, and it came from T cells, B-cell-depleted T cells, or PBMCs.

This rearrangement joins TRBV11-2 to TRBJ2-1, with D perhaps TRBD2 (5 bases). Sequenced input: peripheral blood. This receptor was obtained from a woman aged 45 to 65 with active or convalescent COVID-19. The CDR3, as DNA: TGTGCCAGCAGCTTAGATCGGGCGGGTAATGAGCAGTTCTTC. Translation gives CASSLDRAGNEQFF.